Listed here is a single TCR beta chain. A much larger clone lies one base from this, so it may be a read error. These data come from a study of blood T cell repertoires in COVID-19. About the research overall: The origin of the acute and convalescent COVID-19 samples was the United States, Italy and Spain. T cells, B-cell-depleted T cells, or PBMCs provided the cDNA or gDNA that served as material.

Germline CDR1 reads GTSNPN; CDR2 reads SVGIG (reference sequence). This CDR3 contains 15 residues. In the source study's methods: Using reference gene primer amplification, nucleated cell counts were estimated. TCRdb's copy holds only in-frame clones and misses some; the assay was immunoSEQ multiplex PCR. V and J calls and clone size are those listed in that table; D and trimming were worked out from the DNA. This sample has more than 200,000 clones, with 84% found just once. This clonotype was obtained from a man aged 55-75 years with acute or convalescent COVID-19. The specimen was peripheral blood. This chain uses TRBV30 with TRBJ2-7, with D perhaps matching TRBD1 (6 bases). In nucleotides, the CDR3 is TGTGCCTGGAGGGACCGGGACAAGGGAATTAAACTCGTGCACTTC. Translating it yields CAWRDRDKGIKLVHF. The full variable domain, completed using reference TRBV30 and TRBJ2-7, is SQTIHQWPATLVQPVGSPLSLECTVEGTSNPNLYWYRQAAGRGLQLLFYSVGIGQISSEVPQNLSASRPQDRQFILSSKKLLLSDSGFYLCAWRDRDKGIKLVHFGPGTRLTVT.